A single sample gave rise to the 27 T cell receptor beta chains below, sequenced in a study of beta chain features in type 1 diabetes listed by TCRdb under 2018. The library was produced with the immunoSEQ multiplex PCR assay. All of the isolated RNA was reverse transcribed with the High Capacity cDNA Reverse Transcription Kit, so expressed TCRB transcripts were sequenced. The table comes from immuneACCESS by way of TCRdb, which keeps in-frame sequences with V and J called. Part of the clones is missing from these tables; in studies checked, under half for an unresolved V gene and the rest for unknown reasons. The sample includes 350,000 to 450,000 clones, with about 15% observed a single time. Clones ranked in the top ten supply under 0.02% of the sample. Sequencing was done on a sample of naive CD4+ T cells from blood. Sample cell subset or site, as interpreted from the label and publication: true naive CD4+ T cells. These receptors were taken from a woman aged 18-35 years in good health.

This chain joins TRBV18 and TRBJ1-4; D gene ambiguous. V lost 3 bases to trimming and J lost 8 bases, with 16 bases between them. The V gene's germline CDR1 is KGHSH and CDR2 LQKENI. CDR3 size: 15 residues. CDR3: CASSPRTGLREKLFF. The CDR3 nucleotides are TGTGCCAGCTCACCGCGAACCGGGTTACGAGAAAAACTGTTTTTT.

This clone was counted only a few times. The chain is built from TRBV6-6 and TRBJ1-2, with a possible D match to TRBD1 (5 bases). There are 14 residues in the CDR3. Looked up from germline, CDR1 is MNHNY and CDR2 is SVGAGI (reference sequence). The germline V and J ends were trimmed by 7 bases and 5 bases, with 17 bases remaining between them. The CDR3 DNA follows: TGTGCCAGCACGCCCACGCAGGGTCCGTATGGCTACACCTTC. Translation gives CASTPTQGPYGYTF.

The J gene is TRBJ2-3, the V gene TRBV5-1; D perhaps matches TRBD2 (6 bases). This CDR3 comprises 15 residues. Germline V gene data show CDR1 as SGHRS and CDR2 as YFSETQ. V dropped 4 bases and J dropped 0 bases, with 12 bases sitting between them. CDR3 nucleotide sequence: TGCGCCAGCAGCGTAGGAGGGCCGAGCACAGATACGCAGTATTTT. It specifies CASSVGGPSTDTQYF.

V is TRBV29-1 and J is TRBJ2-2; D possibly corresponds to TRBD2 (5 bases). CDR1 is SQVTM and CDR2 is ANQGSEA in the germline V gene. CDR3 length: 12 amino acids. With 4 bases removed from V and 5 bases from J, the gap between germline ends came to 8 bases. The CDR3 is CSVGEWTGELFF. CDR3 nucleotides: TGCAGCGTTGGGGAGTGGACCGGGGAGCTGTTTTTT.

This chain uses TRBV19 with TRBJ2-1; perhaps TRBD2 as D (5 bases). The length of the CDR3 is 13 residues. Germline CDR1 LNHDA, CDR2 SQIVND (reference sequence). Trimming shortened V by 2 bases and J by 7 bases, and 9 bases separated the two germline ends. CDR3 DNA: TGTGCCAGTAGTATACCGACGGGGAATGAGCAGTTCTTC. Its protein product is CASSIPTGNEQFF.

The chain recombines TRBV19 with TRBJ2-3; TRBD2 aligns across 10 bases. The V and J ends lost 7 bases and 4 bases, in that order; junction bases with no gene match: 2. Germline V gene lookup returns CDR1 LNHDA and CDR2 SQIVND (reference sequence). The CDR3 is made up of 13 amino acids. The CDR3 sequence: CASKREGPDTQYF. As DNA, the CDR3 is TGTGCCAGTAAGCGGGAGGGCCCAGATACGCAGTATTTT.

This clone has just a few counts. The V and J genes are TRBV27 and TRBJ2-1; 11 positions agree with TRBD1. V was clipped by 8 bases and J by 2 bases; unmatched bases: 5. This CDR3 region has 15 residues. CDR1 and CDR2 (germline): MNHEY, SMNVEV (reference sequence). The CDR3 here is CASGLGQGAYNEQFF. The DNA for the CDR3 is TGTGCCAGCGGGCTGGGACAGGGGGCCTACAATGAGCAGTTCTTC.

A word on this clone: At one boundary the junction diverges from the germline segment, which might be a read error. V gene TRBV2 combines with J gene TRBJ2-7; 7 bases match TRBD1. CDR1 is SNHLY and CDR2 is FYNNEI in the germline V gene. This CDR3 contains 14 residues. Here the CDR3 reads CASTTDRDVTNPHF. Written as DNA, the CDR3 is TGTGCCAGCACTACTGACAGGGACGTCACGAACCCCCACTTC.

This clone was observed a few times. V usage is TRBV30 and J usage is TRBJ2-1; 8 bases align to TRBD2. CDR1 GTSNPN and CDR2 SVGIG come from the germline V gene (reference sequence). V shed 0 bases, J shed 4 bases, and the junction held 2 bases outside the gene matches. The CDR3 has 14 amino acids. For the CDR3, the DNA is TGTGCCTGGAGTGTACGGGGGGGGTACAATGAGCAGTTCTTC. Translation: CAWSVRGGYNEQFF.

This rearrangement joins TRBV14 to TRBJ2-1; TRBD2 matches at 9 bases. Germline trimming cut 0 bases from V and 9 bases from J; bases unmatched to any gene: 12. The CDR3 is 17 amino acids. Germline values: CDR1 SGHDN, CDR2 FVKESK. The CDR3 region has the DNA TGTGCCAGCAGCCAAGACTTGATAGCGGGAGTCAGGAGTGAGCAGTTCTTC. It yields the protein CASSQDLIAGVRSEQFF.

This clone was counted only a few times. The chain employs TRBV29-1 and TRBJ2-5; TRBD1 aligns across 8 bases. This CDR3 comprises 15 residues. The V gene's germline CDR1 is SQVTM and CDR2 ANQGSEA. The V and J ends lost 4 bases and 3 bases, in that order; junction bases with no gene match: 10. In DNA form, the CDR3 reads TGCAGCGTTGCCGTCTTTGGGACAGGAGAAGAGACCCAGTACTTC. Translating it yields CSVAVFGTGEETQYF.

The V gene is TRBV5-4, the J gene TRBJ1-1; TRBD1 matches at 8 bases. The CDR3 consists of 15 residues. V lost 4 bases, J lost 4 bases, and 9 bases stayed unmatched. Germline V gene data show CDR1 as SGHNT and CDR2 as YYREEE (reference sequence). Here the CDR3 reads CASSINRGGGTEAFF. CDR3 DNA sequence: TGTGCCAGCAGCATAAACAGGGGGGGAGGCACTGAAGCTTTCTTT.

This sequence joins TRBV25-1 and TRBJ1-2, with D unclear. The CDR3 length is 14 residues. Trimming left V 1 base short and J 4 bases short, with 10 bases between. Germline values: CDR1 MGHDK, CDR2 SYGVNS. The CDR3 nucleotides are TGTGCCAGCAGTGAATCGTATGGAGGCTATGGCTACACCTTC. As protein: CASSESYGGYGYTF.

In its sample, this clone was seen a few times. The chain combines TRBV7-2 with TRBJ2-5; 7 bases map to TRBD1. In germline, CDR1 is SGHTA, CDR2 FQGNSA. V lost 8 bases and J lost 5; bases outside the gene matches: 11. The CDR3 is 14 residues long. The CDR3 DNA is TGTGCCAGCGGACAGGAGAACTATCGGGAGACCCAGTACTTC. Its protein is CASGQENYRETQYF.

The V call is TRBV9, the J call TRBJ2-7; D is perhaps TRBD1 (6 bases). Germline CDR1 SGDLS, CDR2 YYNGEE. V was pared by 4 bases and J by 3 bases, with 14 bases between. CDR3 length: 14 residues. The CDR3 loop reads CASSPLDRYYEQYF. CDR3 bases: TGTGCCAGCAGCCCACTAGACAGGTACTACGAGCAGTACTTC.

This clone was seen a handful of times. This chain connects TRBV7-2 to TRBJ2-3; TRBD2 matches at 14 bases. V was clipped by 4 bases and J by 9 bases; unmatched bases: 3. The CDR3 is made up of 14 amino acids. Germline loops: CDR1 SGHTA, CDR2 FQGNSA. The CDR3 coding sequence is TGTGCCAGCAGCTCGACTAGCGGGAGGGTGACGCAGTATTTT. Encoded protein: CASSSTSGRVTQYF.

The chain employs TRBV28 and TRBJ2-5, with D hard to call. The germline gives CDR1 MDHEN, CDR2 SYDVKM. V was pared by 2 bases and J by 2 bases, with 15 bases between. This CDR3 spans 16 amino acids. Here the CDR3 reads CASSLRSRRVQETQYF. The CDR3 nucleotides are TGTGCCAGCAGTTTAAGGAGTCGTCGGGTGCAAGAGACCCAGTACTTC.

This sequence joins TRBV15 and TRBJ2-5; 7 bases are shared with TRBD2. From germline, CDR1 is LNHNV and CDR2 YYDKDF (reference sequence). The CDR3 length is 15 residues. J was trimmed by 5 bases and V by 0 bases; bases with no gene match: 6. This CDR3 is CATSRDVGGSETQYF. The CDR3 DNA is TGTGCCACCAGCAGAGATGTAGGCGGGAGTGAGACCCAGTACTTC.

This chain links TRBV7-9 with TRBJ2-5; 16 nucleotides agree with TRBD2. Germline V lookup: CDR1 SEHNR, CDR2 FQNEAQ (reference sequence). V shed 3 bases and J 2 bases; nucleotides not matched to a gene: 3. This CDR3 is 17 amino acids long. In DNA, the CDR3 is TGTGCCAGCAGCTTGACGGGACTAGCGGGAGGGCAAGAGACCCAGTACTTC. Encoded protein: CASSLTGLAGGQETQYF.

V and J are TRBV5-4 and TRBJ2-6, with D tentatively TRBD2 (5 bases). V lost 0 bases, J lost 2 bases, and 9 bases lay in between. The CDR3 covers 16 residues. The germline CDR1 and CDR2 sequences are SGHNT and YYREEE (reference sequence). CDR3 coding DNA: TGTGCCAGCAGCTTGGTAGGAGCGGCTGGGGCCAACGTCCTGACTTTC. Amino acids: CASSLVGAAGANVLTF.

The sample holds a few counts of this clone. This chain connects TRBV30 to TRBJ1-5; weak D call: TRBD1 (5 bases). V was pared by 6 bases and J by 5 bases, with 20 bases between. Germline values: CDR1 GTSNPN, CDR2 SVGIG (reference sequence). The CDR3 sequence is 15 residues long. The CDR3, as DNA: TGTGCCTGTGGCCTCCCAGGGTACGTTTATCAGCCCCAGCATTTT. This gives the protein CACGLPGYVYQPQHF.

The chain is built from TRBV30 and TRBJ2-5, with no clear D. The CDR3 covers 12 residues. Trimming removed 4 bases from V and 6 bases from J, with 12 bases in between. Germline V CDR1 and CDR2: GTSNPN, SVGIG (reference sequence). CDR3 protein: CAWNGGEKTQYF. The CDR3, as DNA: TGTGCCTGGAACGGTGGTGAGAAGACCCAGTACTTC.

This clone has just a few counts. This chain joins TRBV5-1 and TRBJ2-3, with 12 bases lining up with TRBD1. V was pared by 5 bases and J by 1 base, with 8 bases of the junction left unmatched. The CDR3 consists of 17 residues. Germline CDR1 and CDR2: SGHRS and YFSETQ. The CDR3 loop is CASSPGQGARGTDTQYF. The CDR3 nucleotides are TGCGCCAGCAGTCCGGGACAGGGGGCGAGGGGCACAGATACGCAGTATTTT. Drawing the rest from reference TRBV5-1 and TRBJ2-3, the complete variable domain is KAGVTQTPRYLIKTRGQQVTLSCSPISGHRSVSWYQQTPGQGLQFLFEYFSETQRNKGNFPGRFSGRQFSNSRSEMNVSTLELGDSALYLCASSPGQGARGTDTQYFGPGTRLTVL.

The chain has TRBV29-1 and TRBJ1-1; D perhaps matches TRBD1 (6 bases). Looked up from germline, CDR1 is SQVTM and CDR2 is ANQGSEA. V dropped 6 bases and J dropped 0 bases, with 14 bases sitting between them. The CDR3 is made up of 14 amino acids. As DNA, the CDR3 is TGCAGCGTGCCCGACAGGCACCTGAACACTGAAGCTTTCTTT. Translation gives CSVPDRHLNTEAFF.

The rearrangement joins TRBV2 to TRBJ2-2, with 7 bases lining up with TRBD1. The germline V gene encodes CDR1 SNHLY and CDR2 FYNNEI. V shed 9 bases, J shed 4 bases, and the junction held 11 bases outside the gene matches. The CDR3 is 15 residues long. CDR3 DNA: TGTGCCAGTTTGAGGGGGCTTGAAAGCACCGGGGAGCTGTTTTTT. Amino acids: CASLRGLESTGELFF.

V and J are TRBV10-3 and TRBJ2-1, with 9 bases identical to TRBD1. Germline V gives CDR1 ENHRY, CDR2 SYGVKD. The ends lost 3 bases at V and 4 bases at J; junction bases unmatched: 7. This CDR3 is 16 amino acids long. The CDR3 loop reads CAISDQTGQGYNEQFF. The CDR3 coding sequence is TGTGCCATCAGTGATCAAACGGGACAGGGATACAATGAGCAGTTCTTC.

This clone was counted only a few times. V is TRBV19 and J is TRBJ1-1; D remains unclear. The length of the CDR3 is 15 residues. Germline V lookup: CDR1 LNHDA, CDR2 SQIVND (reference sequence). Trimming removed 3 bases at V and 4 bases at J, with 15 bases between. In DNA, the CDR3 is TGTGCCAGTAGTATGGTTGGAGACCGGGGCACTGAAGCTTTCTTT. Its translation: CASSMVGDRGTEAFF.